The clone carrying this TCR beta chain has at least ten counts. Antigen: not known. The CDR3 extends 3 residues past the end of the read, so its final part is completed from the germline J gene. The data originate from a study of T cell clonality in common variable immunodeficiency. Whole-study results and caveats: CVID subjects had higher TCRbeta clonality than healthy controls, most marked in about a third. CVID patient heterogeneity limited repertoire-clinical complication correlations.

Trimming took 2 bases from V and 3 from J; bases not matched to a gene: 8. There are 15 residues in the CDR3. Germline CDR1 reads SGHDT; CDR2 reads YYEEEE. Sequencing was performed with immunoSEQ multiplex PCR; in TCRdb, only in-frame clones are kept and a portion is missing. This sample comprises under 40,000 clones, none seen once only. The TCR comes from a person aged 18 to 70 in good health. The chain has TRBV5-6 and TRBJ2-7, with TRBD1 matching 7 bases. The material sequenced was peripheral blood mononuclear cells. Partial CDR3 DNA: TGTGCCAGCAGCTTAGACGGTAGACAGGGCTACGAG. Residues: CASSLDGRQGYE. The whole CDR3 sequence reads CASSLDGRQGYEQYF.